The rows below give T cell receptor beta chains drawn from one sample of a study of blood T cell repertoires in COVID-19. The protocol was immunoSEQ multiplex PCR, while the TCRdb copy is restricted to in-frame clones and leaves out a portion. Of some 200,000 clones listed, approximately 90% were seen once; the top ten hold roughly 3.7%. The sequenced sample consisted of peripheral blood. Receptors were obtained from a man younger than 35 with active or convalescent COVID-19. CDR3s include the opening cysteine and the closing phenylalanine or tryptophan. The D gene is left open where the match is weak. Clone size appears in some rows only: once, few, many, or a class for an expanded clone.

TGTGCCAGCTCACCAGCCGGGACAGCTGGAAACACCATATATTTT	CASSPAGTAGNTIYF	TRBV18	TRBJ1-3	TRBD1	NA
TGTGCCAGAAGTTACCTCCGGGACAGGGTCCGACGTGGGAACACCGGGGAGCTGTTTTTT	CARSYLRDRVRRGNTGELFF	TRBV5-3	TRBJ2-2	TRBD1	NA
TGTGCCACCAGTGACCCAAGGCAGGGGGCGGGGCAGCCCCAGCATTTT	CATSDPRQGAGQPQHF	TRBV24-1	TRBJ1-5	TRBD1	NA
TGTGCCAGCAGACTATTTGGGAAGGGAAGGGGTGAGCAGTTCTTC	CASRLFGKGRGEQFF	TRBV5-4	TRBJ2-1	NA	NA
TGTGCCAGCAGCTTCACAGGGGGCTTGCCTGACTATGGCTACACCTTC	CASSFTGGLPDYGYTF	TRBV7-8	TRBJ1-2	TRBD1	NA
TGTGCCAGCAGCCCCGGACTAGCGGGAGGGTTAGAGACCCAGTACTTC	CASSPGLAGGLETQYF	TRBV7-3	TRBJ2-5	TRBD2	NA
TGTGCCAGCAGCGTAACCACGGGGACTAGCGGTTACAATGAGCAGTTCTTC	CASSVTTGTSGYNEQFF	TRBV9	TRBJ2-1	TRBD2	NA
TGCGCCAGCAGCCAACTAAACTCTGCGGGGGGCGGAAATACGCAGTATTTT	CASSQLNSAGGGNTQYF	TRBV4-1	TRBJ2-3	TRBD2	NA
TGTGCCAGTAGTCCCCAGTCTGCAGATACGCAGTATTTT	CASSPQSADTQYF	TRBV19	TRBJ2-3	NA	once
TGTGCCAGCAGCCTCCGGGACAGCGCCAGCGAGCAGTACTTC	CASSLRDSASEQYF	TRBV13	TRBJ2-7	TRBD1	NA
TGTGCCAGCAGTGGGACAGATGCCTACACCATATATTTT	CASSGTDAYTIYF	TRBV28	TRBJ1-3	TRBD1	NA
TGTGCCAGCAGCTTCGACAACTTCGGTGGAAACACCATATATTTT	CASSFDNFGGNTIYF	TRBV5-6	TRBJ1-3	NA	NA
TGTGCCAGCCTAGTGTGGGGGGTAACTGAAGCTTTCTTT	CASLVWGVTEAFF	TRBV12-3/TRBV12-4	TRBJ1-1	NA	NA
TGTGCCAGCAGCCAAGTGGCTTCGTTCTATGGCTACACCTTC	CASSQVASFYGYTF	TRBV14	TRBJ1-2	NA	NA
TGCGCCAGCAGCCAAGATAGGACTAGCGGGGGGTATTACAATGAGCAGTTCTTC	CASSQDRTSGGYYNEQFF	TRBV4-3	TRBJ2-1	TRBD2	NA
TGTGCCAGCAGTCCACTGTGGGCGGCGGGAGGATGGGAGCAGTACTTC	CASSPLWAAGGWEQYF	TRBV27	TRBJ2-7	TRBD2	NA
TGTGCCAGTAGTAGCAGGGTTTCCGAGCAGTACTTC	CASSSRVSEQYF	TRBV19	TRBJ2-7	NA	NA
TGTGCCAGCAGCCCGACTAGCGGGGGGATCCAAGAGACCCAGTACTTC	CASSPTSGGIQETQYF	TRBV3-1/TRBV3-2	TRBJ2-5	TRBD2	NA
TGTGCCACCTCAGAACCCCAGAACACTGAAGCTTTCTTT	CATSEPQNTEAFF	TRBV28	TRBJ1-1	NA	NA
TGCGCCACGGACAGGGGGAGCTCCTACAATGAGCAGTTCTTC	CATDRGSSYNEQFF	TRBV10-1	TRBJ2-1	TRBD1	few
TGTGCCAGCAGCTTTGGTGTGTCGAGCACTGAAGCTTTCTTT	CASSFGVSSTEAFF	TRBV5-6	TRBJ1-1	NA	once
TGCGCCAGCAGCCAAGGGCGGGCCTCCTACGAGCAGTACTTC	CASSQGRASYEQYF	TRBV4-3	TRBJ2-7	NA	once
TGCAGTGCTGACCTCATGAGGTACACCTTC	CSADLMRYTF	TRBV20-1	TRBJ1-2	NA	NA
TGTGCCAGCACCGCCATAACAGGGTTGGGCACTGAAGCTTTCTTT	CASTAITGLGTEAFF	TRBV13	TRBJ1-1	NA	NA
TGTGCCAGCAGCTTAAGACGGGAGGACGAGACAGATACGCAGTATTTT	CASSLRREDETDTQYF	TRBV13	TRBJ2-3	TRBD2	NA
TGTGCCAGCAGCGCCACAAACCAGGGCGAGTACTTC	CASSATNQGEYF	TRBV7-9	TRBJ2-4	NA	NA
TGTGCCAGCAGACCCCGACAGAACACTGAAGCTTTCTTT	CASRPRQNTEAFF	TRBV12-3/TRBV12-4	TRBJ1-1	NA	few
TGCAGCGGACTCGAGAGGGAAGGGCAGCCCCAGCATTTT	CSGLEREGQPQHF	TRBV29-1	TRBJ1-5	NA	NA